This T cell receptor beta chain comes out of a study of blood T cell repertoires in COVID-19. The overall study: T cells, B-cell-depleted T cells, or PBMCs provided the cDNA or gDNA that served as material.

Per the original methods: From reference gene primer amplification, estimates of nucleated cell counts were derived. Method: immunoSEQ multiplex PCR; TCRdb's copy keeps in-frame clones and lacks some. The DNA was the basis for D and trimming; V, J and clone size are from that table. The data show some 190,000 clones, more than 75% seen once. This clone has more than one count but fewer than ten. The study recruited people aged roughly 18 to 100 years across under 25 US areas. Participants' reported clinical history set cohort assignment. The CDR3 runs to 16 residues. The germline gives CDR1 WNHNN, CDR2 SYGVQD (reference sequence). J lost 3 bases, V lost 6 bases, and 11 bases had no gene match.

The source of this sequence is a man aged 30 to 45 with acute COVID-19. The chain joins TRBV10-1 to TRBJ2-5, with 9 bases identical to TRBD2. The sequencing sample was made of PBMCs or T cells enriched from blood (not recorded which). CDR3 in DNA: TGCGCCAGCAGCGCGGGACTAGCTGGAATGGAAGAGACCCAGTACTTC. It codes for CASSAGLAGMEETQYF.